This T cell receptor beta chain emerged from a study of T cells in Graves' hyperthyroidism and ophthalmopathy. Study-level results: Blood shared most expanded thyroid clonotypes above 0.001. Ophthalmopathy onset followed model prediction by a median about seven months.

Turning to this clonotype: No antigen is known for it.

Amplified regions were TCR beta CDR3 sequences from RNA transcripts. Using the HTBI primer set, a first-round RT-PCR was run on the TCR CDR3. TCRdb redid the calling of the multiplex PCR reads with MiXCR, one entry per CDR3 protein. The sample carries around 600,000 distinct CDR3 sequences, 13% to 15% recorded once. The TCR was taken from a woman aged 18-30 years with Graves' ophthalmopathy. Material: blood.

The chain's CDR3 is CSARAGGVGSEAFF. CDR3 bases: TGCAGTGCTAGAGCAGGTGGGGTGGGTTCTGAAGCTTTCTTT. V and J are TRBV20-1 and TRBJ1-1; unclear D gene. The CDR3 runs 14 residues. V lost 1 base and J lost 6, with 15 bases in between. CDR1 is DFQATT, CDR2 SNEGSKA, per germline (reference sequence).